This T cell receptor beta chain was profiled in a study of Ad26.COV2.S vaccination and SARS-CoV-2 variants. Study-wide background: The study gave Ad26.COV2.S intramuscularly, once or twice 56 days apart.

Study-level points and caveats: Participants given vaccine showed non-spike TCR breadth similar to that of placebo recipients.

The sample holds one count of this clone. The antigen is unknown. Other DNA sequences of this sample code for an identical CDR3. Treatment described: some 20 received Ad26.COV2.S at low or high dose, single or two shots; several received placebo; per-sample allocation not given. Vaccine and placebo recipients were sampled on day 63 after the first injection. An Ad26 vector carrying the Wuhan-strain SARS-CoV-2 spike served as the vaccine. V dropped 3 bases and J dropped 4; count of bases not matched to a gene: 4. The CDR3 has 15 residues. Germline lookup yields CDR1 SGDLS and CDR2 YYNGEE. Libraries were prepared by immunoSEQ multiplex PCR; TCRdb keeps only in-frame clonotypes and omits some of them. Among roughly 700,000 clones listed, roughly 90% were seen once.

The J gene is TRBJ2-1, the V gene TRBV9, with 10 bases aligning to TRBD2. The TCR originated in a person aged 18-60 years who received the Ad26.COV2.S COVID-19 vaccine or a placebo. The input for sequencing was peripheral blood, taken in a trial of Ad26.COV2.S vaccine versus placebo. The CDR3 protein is CASSARTSGYNEQFF. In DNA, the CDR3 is TGTGCCAGCAGCGCACGGACTAGCGGATACAATGAGCAGTTCTTC. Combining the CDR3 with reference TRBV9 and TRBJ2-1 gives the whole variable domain DSGVTQTPKHLITATGQRVTLRCSPRSGDLSVYWYQQSLDQGLQFLIQYYNGEERAKGNILERFSAQQFPDLHSELNLSSLELGDSALYFCASSARTSGYNEQFFGPGTRLTVL.